A single sample is the source of the 7 T cell receptor beta chains below, sequenced in a study of beta chain features in type 1 diabetes. These TCRs are of unknown antigen specificity. Expressed TCRB transcripts were sequenced, since all the RNA that had been isolated was reverse transcribed. The data were produced by immunoSEQ multiplex PCR, yet TCRdb's version contains in-frame clones alone and is incomplete. The data show around 650,000 clones, with roughly 12% seen just once and around 0.12% held by the top ten. Study-level findings and limits: All four CD4+ subsets of Type 1 diabetes patients contained TCRB CDR3s that were moderately but significantly shorter.

Sequenced input: naive CD4+ T cells from blood. These receptors came from a man aged 25 to 40 with type 1 diabetes.

This rearrangement joins TRBV6-5 to TRBJ1-1, with D perhaps TRBD1 (5 bases). CDR3 size: 16 residues. V lost 0 bases and J lost 1, with 12 bases in between. Germline loops: CDR1 MNHEY, CDR2 SVGAGI. The CDR3 spells CASSYSSRTWNTEAFF. DNA of the CDR3: TGTGCCAGCAGTTACTCGAGTAGGACATGGAACACTGAAGCTTTCTTT.

This clone was counted between two and nine times. The genes are TRBV18 and TRBJ2-7; no firm D call. V gave up 3 bases and J gave up 5 bases, with 5 bases separating them. Per the germline V gene, CDR1 is KGHSH and CDR2 is LQKENI. The CDR3 consists of 11 residues. The CDR3 sequence: CASSPNDEQYF. Here the CDR3 DNA reads TGTGCCAGCTCACCTAACGACGAGCAGTACTTC.

As DNA, the CDR3 is TGTGCCAGCAGCGGGCAGGGAACCTCCTACGAGCAGTACTTC. This sequence encodes CASSGQGTSYEQYF. The chain has TRBV7-9 and TRBJ2-7, with D possibly matching TRBD1 (5 bases). V lost 5 bases to trimming and J lost 0 bases, with 11 bases between them. Germline V gene data show CDR1 as SEHNR and CDR2 as FQNEAQ (reference sequence). The CDR3 is made up of 14 amino acids.

This clone was picked up a small number of times. The J gene is TRBJ2-5, the V gene TRBV14, with TRBD1 as a possible D gene (5 bases). The DNA end is a closer match to TRBJ2-7, so the J assignment may be wrong. The germline gives CDR1 SGHDN, CDR2 FVKESK. The CDR3 has 15 residues. The CDR3 protein is CASSYQGEAYYEQYF. The CDR3 DNA sequence: TGTGCCAGCAGTTACCAGGGTGAGGCTTACTACGAGCAGTACTTC.

This clone has more than one count but fewer than ten. The chain carries TRBV29-1 and TRBJ2-5; D is perhaps TRBD1 or TRBD2 (5 bases each). This CDR3 contains 14 residues. Trimming took 3 bases from V and 0 from J, leaving 11 bases between them. The germline V gene has CDR1 SQVTM and CDR2 ANQGSEA. The CDR3 loop reads CSVDLGPYQETQYF. The CDR3 DNA reads TGCAGCGTTGATTTGGGACCCTACCAAGAGACCCAGTACTTC.

This chain joins TRBV7-9 and TRBJ2-3, with 9 bases fitting TRBD2. The V segment lost 5 bases and the J segment 4 bases; nucleotides outside the gene matches: 7. This CDR3 is built from 15 residues. Germline V gene data show CDR1 as SEHNR and CDR2 as FQNEAQ (reference sequence). The CDR3 nucleotides read TGTGCCAGCAGCCGCGCGGGGGGGCCGCCAGATACGCAGTATTTT. It yields the protein CASSRAGGPPDTQYF.

This clone was observed a handful of times. The rearrangement links TRBV5-1 to TRBJ1-5; D is possibly TRBD1 (5 bases). The CDR3 consists of 15 residues. Per the germline V gene, CDR1 is SGHRS and CDR2 is YFSETQ. Trimming shortened V by 0 bases and J by 1 base, and 8 bases separated the two germline ends. The CDR3 DNA is TGCGCCAGCAGCTTGGAGCCAGGGAGCAATCAGCCCCAGCATTTT. It codes for CASSLEPGSNQPQHF. The whole variable domain, remainder taken from reference TRBV5-1 and TRBJ1-5, is KAGVTQTPRYLIKTRGQQVTLSCSPISGHRSVSWYQQTPGQGLQFLFEYFSETQRNKGNFPGRFSGRQFSNSRSEMNVSTLELGDSALYLCASSLEPGSNQPQHFGDGTRLSIL.